The 24 T cell receptor beta chains presented below share a single source sample, sequenced in a study of read filtering for tumor transcriptome and immune sequencing. This library used about 400 ng RNA and molecular barcoded adaptors spanning alpha/delta and beta/gamma chains. In TCRdb, the reads were re-called with MiXCR into one record per CDR3 protein. Counted here are 35,000 to 50,000 distinct CDR3 sequences, about 12% occurring once; the ten biggest clones make up about 35%. Sequencing used a population of CD138-negative cells sorted from bone marrow. The receptors here all came from a donor aged 40 or older with multiple myeloma.

This clonotype has ten or more counts. This chain links TRBV6-1 with TRBJ2-3, with D possibly matching TRBD2 (5 bases). This CDR3 contains 17 residues. V was trimmed by 4 bases and J by 2 bases, leaving 19 bases between them. Germline CDR1 reads MNHNS; CDR2 reads SASEGT. CDR3 protein: CASSVFSGGLPTDTQYF. The CDR3 coding sequence is TGTGCCAGCAGTGTTTTTTCAGGAGGCCTTCCCACAGATACGCAGTATTTT.

In its sample, this clonotype was seen many times. The chain combines TRBV6-1 with TRBJ1-5; D remains unclear. The CDR3 spans 15 residues. V gave up 2 bases and J gave up 5 bases, with 13 bases separating them. Germline loops: CDR1 MNHNS, CDR2 SASEGT. CDR3 sequence (DNA): TGTGCCAGCAGTGAATCCCTCCTCGGCGATCAGCCCCAGCATTTT. It codes for CASSESLLGDQPQHF.

On this clonotype: This may be a read error: a much more frequent sequence differs by one nucleotide. This chain links TRBV2 with TRBJ2-1, with 9 bases that match TRBD2. The CDR3 totals 14 residues. V trimming: 8 bases; J trimming: 12 bases; junction bases outside the gene matches: 14. Germline values: CDR1 SNHLY, CDR2 FYNNEI. This CDR3 reads CASSAAGGSAGQFF. For the CDR3, the DNA is TGTGCCAGCTCGGCTGCGGGGGGGTCGGCCGGGCAGTTCTTC.

In its sample, this clonotype was seen many times. The gene calls are TRBV4-1 and TRBJ2-2, with unresolved D. Germline lookup yields CDR1 MGHRA and CDR2 YSYEKL. With 2 bases removed from V and 8 bases from J, the gap between germline ends came to 15 bases. CDR3 length: 15 residues. The CDR3 sequence: CASSQRRLDEGELFF. The CDR3 DNA follows: TGCGCCAGCAGCCAACGCCGACTTGACGAGGGGGAGCTGTTTTTT.

A word on this clonotype: A single base separates this from a much larger clone, so it may be a read error. This rearrangement joins TRBV7-3 to TRBJ2-4; perhaps TRBD1 as D (7 bases). The CDR3 runs to 16 residues. Germline CDR1 SGHTA, CDR2 FQGTGA. CDR3 amino acids: CASGLYAGGGKNIQYF. The CDR3, as DNA: TGTGCCAGCGGCTTATACGCAGGGGGAGGTAAAAACATTCAGTACTTC.

This clonotype was found many times. The CDR3 coding sequence is TGTGCCAGCAGCTTGGGACAGCCCCTGGTAACTGAAGCTTTCTTT. Translation gives CASSLGQPLVTEAFF. The chain joins TRBV5-6 to TRBJ1-1; D possibly corresponds to TRBD1 (5 bases). The length of the CDR3 is 15 residues. Germline V gene sequence: CDR1 SGHDT, CDR2 YYEEEE. V lost 0 bases and J lost 5, with 14 bases in between.

This clonotype was seen a handful of times. The genes are TRBV4-1 and TRBJ2-2; the D call may be TRBD1 or TRBD2 (5 bases each). The germline V gene has CDR1 MGHRA and CDR2 YSYEKL. The CDR3 length is 15 residues. The V gene lost 1 base and the J gene lost 6 bases, with 12 bases spanning the gap. The CDR3 sequence is CASSQGDRDPGELFF. CDR3 coding DNA: TGCGCCAGCAGCCAAGGCGATCGGGACCCCGGGGAGCTGTTTTTT.

The table lists this clonotype with a few counts. This CDR3 is CASSPDSSRSTDTQYF. CDR3 DNA: TGTGCCAGCAGCCCAGACAGCTCCCGGAGCACAGATACGCAGTATTTT. The V call is TRBV21-1, the J call TRBJ2-3; the DNA was not compared with TRBD1, the D call given in the table. TRBV21-1 is a documented pseudogene. The CDR3 contains 16 residues.

This clonotype was found many times. The chain recombines TRBV2 with TRBJ1-5, with D unclear. Between the trimmed V and J ends, which lost 6 bases and 7 bases, there was a span of 10 bases. CDR1 and CDR2 from the germline V gene are SNHLY and FYNNEI. CDR3 length: 12 residues. CDR3: CASRGMDQPQHF. DNA for the CDR3: TGTGCCAGCAGGGGGATGGACCAGCCCCAGCATTTT. Drawing the rest from reference TRBV2 and TRBJ1-5, the complete variable domain is EPEVTQTPSHQVTQMGQEVILRCVPISNHLYFYWYRQILGQKVEFLVSFYNNEISEKSEIFDDQFSVERPDGSNFTLKIRSTKLEDSAMYFCASRGMDQPQHFGDGTRLSIL.

This clonotype was seen ten or more times. This rearrangement joins TRBV11-2 to TRBJ2-1; no reliable D call. V was pared by 3 bases and J by 3 bases, with 9 bases between. Germline CDR1 and CDR2: SGHAT and FQNNGV. This CDR3 has 14 amino acids. The CDR3 sequence is CASSFLSLYNEQFF. CDR3 DNA: TGTGCCAGCAGCTTTCTGTCTCTCTACAATGAGCAGTTCTTC.

This clonotype appeared a few times. One junction end does not reproduce the germline sequence, and a read error may be involved. The CDR3 loop is CSARGQWQSDTRTGNTIYF. The DNA of the CDR3 is TGCAGTGCTAGAGGACAGTGGCAGTCGGACACTAGAACTGGAAATACCATATATTTT. This chain uses TRBV20-1 with TRBJ1-3; a possible D gene is TRBD1 (5 bases). Germline loops: CDR1 DFQATT, CDR2 SNEGSKA (reference sequence). This CDR3 comprises 19 residues.

This clonotype appeared many times. The V and J genes are TRBV29-1 and TRBJ2-3; a possible D gene is TRBD2 (6 bases). The germline V gene has CDR1 SQVTM and CDR2 ANQGSEA. The CDR3 length is 13 residues. V was trimmed by 6 bases and J by 6 bases, leaving 16 bases between them. The CDR3 is CSVEGTERDTQYF. The CDR3 DNA reads TGCAGCGTGGAGGGGACCGAAAGGGATACGCAGTATTTT.

This clonotype was seen many times. CDR3 bases: TGTGCCAGCAGCTTAACCTCAGGGGGCTCCTACGAGCAGTACTTC. Its protein is CASSLTSGGSYEQYF. The chain uses TRBV11-2 and TRBJ2-7; the match to TRBD1 covers 7 bases. V trimming: 2 bases; J trimming: 0 bases; junction bases outside the gene matches: 4. The CDR3 contains 15 residues. Germline V gene lookup returns CDR1 SGHAT and CDR2 FQNNGV.

This clonotype was recorded many times. In nucleotides, the CDR3 is TGTGCCACCAGTGACCAAGTGGGTGGGGCTTTCTTT. It codes for CATSDQVGGAFF. The V call is TRBV24-1, the J call TRBJ1-1; D unresolved. V shed 4 bases and J shed 11 bases, with 13 bases lying between them. This CDR3 has 12 amino acids. Per germline, CDR1 KGHDR and CDR2 SFDVKD.

This clonotype was seen repeatedly, ten times or more. This rearrangement joins TRBV5-6 to TRBJ2-2; D ambiguous. The CDR3 totals 16 residues. V shed 7 bases and J shed 0 bases, with 16 bases lying between them. Germline assignment: CDR1 SGHDT and CDR2 YYEEEE. CDR3 amino acids: CASRAGWAANTGELFF. CDR3 nucleotide sequence: TGTGCCAGCCGAGCAGGCTGGGCCGCGAACACCGGGGAGCTGTTTTTT. Together with reference TRBV5-6 and TRBJ2-2, the CDR3 gives the full variable domain: DAGVTQSPTHLIKTRGQQVTLRCSPKSGHDTVSWYQQALGQGPQFIFQYYEEEERQRGNFPDRFSGHQFPNYSSELNVNALLLGDSALYLCASRAGWAANTGELFFGEGSRLTVL.

Ten or more counts support this clonotype. The V call is TRBV7-9, the J call TRBJ2-1; D gene unclear. The CDR3 covers 13 residues. The ends were cut back, 2 bases at V and 5 bases at J, with 7 bases in the middle. Germline CDR1 reads SEHNR; CDR2 reads FQNEAQ (reference sequence). DNA of the CDR3: TGTGCCAGCAGCTTATTTGAAGACAATGAGCAGTTCTTC. Translating gives CASSLFEDNEQFF. The full variable domain, rest sourced from reference TRBV7-9 and TRBJ2-1, is DTGVSQNPRHKITKRGQNVTFRCDPISEHNRLYWYRQTLGQGPEFLTYFQNEAQLEKSRLLSDRFSAERPKGSFSTLEIQRTEQGDSAMYLCASSLFEDNEQFFGPGTRLTVL.

V usage is TRBV7-3 and J usage is TRBJ2-6; the match to TRBD1 covers 9 bases. The V and J ends lost 3 bases and 0 bases, in that order; junction bases with no gene match: 3. Germline CDR1 and CDR2: SGHTA and FQGTGA. The CDR3 contains 17 residues. The CDR3 nucleotides read TGTGCCAGCAGCTTCGGACAGGGGAACTCTGGGGCCAACGTCCTGACTTTC. Translating it yields CASSFGQGNSGANVLTF.

This clonotype was found a few times. V is TRBV6-6 and J is TRBJ2-7, with 8 bases identical to TRBD1. V lost 6 bases and J lost 3; bases outside the gene matches: 10. The CDR3 covers 15 residues. The germline V gene encodes CDR1 MNHNY and CDR2 SVGAGI (reference sequence). Here the CDR3 reads CASRPQGAQFYEQYF. In DNA form, the CDR3 reads TGTGCCAGCAGGCCGCAGGGGGCTCAATTCTACGAGCAGTACTTC.

A note on this clonotype: Given a much more abundant clone one base away, this may be a read error. The rearrangement joins TRBV11-2 to TRBJ2-1, with D hard to call. The CDR3 has 14 amino acids. Germline loops: CDR1 SGHAT, CDR2 FQNNGV. The CDR3: CASSFLSLYNAQFF. CDR3 nucleotides: TGTGCCAGCAGCTTTCTGTCTCTCTACAATGCGCAGTTCTTC.

By sample fraction, this clonotype is medium-sized. The chain joins TRBV24-1 to TRBJ2-1; 8 positions match TRBD1. CDR3 length: 15 amino acids. Germline V lookup: CDR1 KGHDR, CDR2 SFDVKD. V dropped 4 bases and J dropped 7; count of bases not matched to a gene: 8. CDR3 sequence: CATSDHGQGRNEQFF. As DNA, the CDR3 is TGTGCCACCAGTGACCACGGACAGGGTCGAAATGAGCAGTTCTTC.

This clonotype was seen repeatedly, ten times or more. This sequence joins TRBV11-2 and TRBJ1-1; possibly TRBD1 for D (5 bases). CDR3 size: 13 residues. The germline V and J ends were trimmed by 3 bases and 5 bases, with 10 bases remaining between them. CDR1 is SGHAT and CDR2 is FQNNGV in the germline V gene. The CDR3: CASSFYKGTEAFF. CDR3 nucleotide sequence: TGTGCCAGCAGCTTTTACAAGGGGACTGAAGCTTTCTTT.

Comments on this clonotype: Since a much larger clone is just one base distant, this may be a read error. V usage is TRBV5-1 and J usage is TRBJ2-2; D might be TRBD2 (5 bases). CDR3 length equals 14 residues. The germline V gene has CDR1 SGHRS and CDR2 YFSETQ. The CDR3 sequence: CASSLVQSTGELLF. The CDR3 DNA is TGCGCCAGCAGCCTCGTACAGAGCACCGGGGAGCTGCTTTTT.

This clonotype was detected many times. The DNA of the CDR3 is TGTGCCAGCAGCTTAAGCGGGGCCCAAGAGACCCAGTACTTC. This encodes CASSLSGAQETQYF. This sequence joins TRBV7-2 and TRBJ2-5; 7 bases map to TRBD2. The CDR3 totals 14 residues. Germline CDR1 is SGHTA and CDR2 is FQGNSA. Germline trimming cut 2 bases from V and 1 base from J; bases unmatched to any gene: 1.

Ten or more counts support this clonotype. The chain employs TRBV19 and TRBJ2-3; D is tentatively TRBD1 or TRBD2 (5 bases each). The CDR3 has 16 residues. Trimming cost V 5 bases and J 1 base, with 16 bases left between them. Germline values: CDR1 LNHDA, CDR2 SQIVND (reference sequence). This CDR3 reads CASSSRDLGGTDTQYF. Written as DNA, the CDR3 is TGTGCCAGTAGTTCCCGGGACCTCGGGGGCACAGATACGCAGTATTTT.